This record concerns one T cell receptor (beta chain) sequence. The antigen this receptor binds is unknown. Base qualities are not at hand, and no much larger clone is one base apart. This sample is drawn from a study of metastatic and nonmetastatic thyroid tumors (dated by TCRdb to the early 2020s). General notes on the study: The researchers compared repertoires between peripheral blood samples and tumor or nodule tissue samples from patients with malignant or benign thyroid disease.

General conclusions and limits of the study: In both blood and tumor samples, TCR beta diversity was reported to be significantly higher in malignant tumors than in benign nodules.

For CDR1 and CDR2, the germline V gene lists SNHLY and FYNNEI. The germline V and J ends show losses of 4 bases and 2 bases respectively, and no gene match explains 10 bases of the junction. The CDR3 holds 18 amino acids from the cysteine to the phenylalanine. Kept here is only the CDR3 DNA, which spans 54 bases and is read in frame from base 1. The method behind the library was PCR. Sequencing was carried out with an Illumina HiSeq 4000. High-throughput sequencing was used to profile the CDR3 region of the TCR beta-chain in every patient. From the authors' description of their analysis: The researchers built a classifier to tell apart papillary thyroid cancer patients with distant metastasis, based on CDR3 differences among clinicopathological groups. The Shannon index was used to assess repertoire diversity, and the Morisita-Horn index was used to assess tumor-blood repertoire similarity. TCRdb trimmed the raw reads at Q25, called clones with MiXCR and kept productive beta chains. TCRdb's processing, not the authors', yielded these V and J calls. Here the sample has 17,000 or so clones; approximately 27% occur a single time. The leading ten clones occupy roughly a sixth of the sample.

None of the patients had been given any treatment before thyroid surgery. Using T-cell receptor beta sequencing, the study looked back at clinical samples from patients collected from the early 2010s to the late 2010s. The source of this sequence is a female donor with papillary thyroid cancer or a benign thyroid nodule (not recorded which). Some clones in this sample may be carry-over from other donors' samples. Sequencing was done on a sample of tumor tissue. This chain is built from TRBV2 and TRBJ2-1; 11 nucleotides in the junction match TRBD2. At the DNA level, the sequence is TGTGCCAGCAGTGGACTAGCGGGAAGTAGTGAGGCCTACAATGAGCAGTTCTTC. This codes for CASSGLAGSSEAYNEQFF.